These 11 T cell receptor beta chains originate from one sample sequenced in a study of T cells in Graves' hyperthyroidism and ophthalmopathy. Researchers took RNA transcripts and amplified the TCR beta CDR3 regions from them. First-round RT-PCR targeting the TCR CDR3 was performed with the HTBI primer set. One entry per CDR3 protein results from TCRdb running MiXCR on the multiplex PCR reads. The table has approximately 600,000 distinct CDR3 sequences, roughly 16% seen once. The source material was blood. The receptors come from a woman aged 25-40 years with Graves' hyperthyroidism.

In this sample, this clonotype turned up many times. The rearrangement links TRBV28 to TRBJ1-2; D unclear. CDR3 length: 13 amino acids. Trimming cost V 6 bases and J 3 bases, with 11 bases left between them. Germline V CDR1 and CDR2: MDHEN, SYDVKM. CDR3: CASRHPADYGYTF. In DNA form, the CDR3 reads TGTGCCAGCAGGCACCCTGCGGACTATGGCTACACCTTC.

The gene calls are TRBV2 and TRBJ2-7; TRBD2 matches at 8 bases. J was trimmed by 0 bases and V by 8 bases; bases with no gene match: 6. The V gene's germline CDR1 is SNHLY and CDR2 FYNNEI. This CDR3 is 14 amino acids long. The CDR3, as DNA: TGTGCCAGCCAGACTAGCGTAGACTCCTACGAGCAGTACTTC. Protein product: CASQTSVDSYEQYF.

This clonotype has more than one count but fewer than ten. CDR3 DNA: TGTGCCAGCAGCGTAGGTGGGGACAGAAACAATGAGCAGTTCTTC. Translated: CASSVGGDRNNEQFF. This chain links TRBV9 with TRBJ2-1; the match to TRBD1 covers 7 bases. Looked up from germline, CDR1 is SGDLS and CDR2 is YYNGEE. This CDR3 contains 15 residues. Trimming cost V 0 bases and J 5 bases; bases outside gene matches: 5.

This clonotype was counted ten times or more. The rearrangement joins TRBV5-1 to TRBJ2-7; TRBD2 matches at 10 bases. This CDR3 has 15 amino acids. V gave up 0 bases and J gave up 2 bases; unmatched junction bases: 2. The V gene's germline CDR1 is SGHRS and CDR2 YFSETQ. The CDR3 spells CASSLGTSGAYEQYF. The CDR3, as DNA: TGCGCCAGCAGCTTGGGGACTAGCGGAGCCTACGAGCAGTACTTC.

This clonotype was picked up a small number of times. The J gene is TRBJ1-2, the V gene TRBV2; D is uncertain. The CDR3 consists of 13 residues. With 7 bases removed from V and 4 bases from J, the gap between germline ends came to 13 bases. The germline gives CDR1 SNHLY, CDR2 FYNNEI. CDR3 nucleotides: TGTGCCAGCAAGGAGGACCCTTCCTATGGCTACACCTTC. It is translated as CASKEDPSYGYTF.

The chain employs TRBV6-2 or TRBV6-3 and TRBJ2-3; 15 positions match TRBD2. Trimming took 8 bases from V and 6 from J; bases not matched to a gene: 6. Germline V gene sequence: CDR1 MNHEY, CDR2 SVGEGT. The CDR3 extends over 15 amino acids. CDR3 sequence reads: CASWTSGRAPDTQYF. In DNA form, the CDR3 reads TGTGCCAGCTGGACTAGCGGGAGGGCTCCCGATACGCAGTATTTT.

This clonotype was recorded at least ten times. This chain connects TRBV2 to TRBJ2-2; TRBD1 might be the D (5 bases). The CDR3 consists of 14 residues. The V gene lost 6 bases and the J gene lost 2 bases, with 10 bases spanning the gap. Germline V gene lookup returns CDR1 SNHLY and CDR2 FYNNEI. CDR3 DNA sequence: TGTGCCAGCAGGATGGACACCAACACCGGGGAGCTGTTTTTT. It yields the protein CASRMDTNTGELFF.

This chain uses TRBV6-6 with TRBJ2-3; perhaps TRBD1 as D (5 bases). Trimming cost V 0 bases and J 0 bases, with 7 bases left between them. The CDR3 contains 15 residues. In germline, CDR1 is MNHNY, CDR2 SVGAGI (reference sequence). The CDR3 is CASSYSPGSTDTQYF. CDR3 DNA sequence: TGTGCCAGCAGTTACTCCCCAGGGAGCACAGATACGCAGTATTTT.

This clonotype was detected only a few times. This chain uses TRBV29-1 with TRBJ1-2; 8 bases align to TRBD1. Germline trimming cut 8 bases from V and 8 bases from J; bases unmatched to any gene: 16. The germline gives CDR1 SQVTM, CDR2 ANQGSEA. The CDR3 extends over 14 amino acids. DNA for the CDR3: TGCAGCATCTCCGGGACAGGCCGTTCGTGGGGCTACACCTTC. This sequence encodes CSISGTGRSWGYTF.

The sample holds many counts of this clonotype. J is TRBJ1-2 and V is TRBV12-3 or TRBV12-4, with D possibly matching TRBD1 (5 bases). Between the trimmed V and J ends, which lost 3 bases and 3 bases, there was a span of 11 bases. This CDR3 comprises 14 residues. This CDR3 reads CASSFGGTDYGYTF. The CDR3 nucleotides read TGTGCCAGCAGTTTTGGTGGGACTGACTATGGCTACACCTTC.

On this clonotype: An end of the junction does not agree with germline; a read error may underlie this. The chain is built from TRBV5-6 and TRBJ1-1; TRBD1 matches at 7 bases. This CDR3 is built from 17 residues. Germline lookup yields CDR1 SGHDT and CDR2 YYEEEE. DNA of the CDR3: TGTGCCAGCAGCTCCCGACAGGGCCTCTTCGGGAACGCTGAAGCTTTCTTT. It specifies CASSSRQGLFGNAEAFF.